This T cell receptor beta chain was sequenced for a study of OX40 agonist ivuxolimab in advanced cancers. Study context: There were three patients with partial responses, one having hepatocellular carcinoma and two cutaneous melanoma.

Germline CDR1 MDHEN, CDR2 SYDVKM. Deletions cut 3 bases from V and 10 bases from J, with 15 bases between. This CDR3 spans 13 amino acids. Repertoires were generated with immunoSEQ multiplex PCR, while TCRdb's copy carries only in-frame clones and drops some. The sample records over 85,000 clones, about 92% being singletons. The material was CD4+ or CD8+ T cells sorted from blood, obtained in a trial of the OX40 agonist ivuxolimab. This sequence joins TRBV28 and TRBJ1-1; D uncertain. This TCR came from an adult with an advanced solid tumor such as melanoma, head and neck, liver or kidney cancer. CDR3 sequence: CASSLTQTPGAFF. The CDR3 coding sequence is TGTGCCAGCAGTTTGACCCAAACACCAGGAGCTTTCTTT. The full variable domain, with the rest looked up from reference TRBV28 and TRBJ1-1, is DVKVTQSSRYLVKRTGEKVFLECVQDMDHENMFWYRQDPGLGLRLIYFSYDVKMKEKGDIPEGYSVSREKKERFSLILESASTNQTSMYLCASSLTQTPGAFFGQGTRLTVV.